The sequence of this T cell receptor beta chain was determined in a study of cytomegalovirus exposure and HLA in healthy donors. Turning to the study itself: Of fewer than 450 genotyped donors, 70% to 85% clustered with self-reported Caucasian donors.

It was with 60 Vbeta and 13 Jbeta primers that the PCR ran. Sequencing used immunoSEQ multiplex PCR; TCRdb keeps in-frame clones, though not all of them. Among under 200,000 clones, 68% were seen once, and the ten largest hold roughly 1.5%. The ends were cut back, 3 bases at V and 2 bases at J, with 10 bases in the middle. The CDR3 is made up of 15 amino acids. Germline V gene lookup returns CDR1 MNHEY and CDR2 SMNVEV (reference sequence). This sequence joins TRBV27 and TRBJ2-2; maybe TRBD1 (5 bases). Sequencing used PBMCs. The TCR was taken from a man in his fifties in good health and CMV-seronegative. CDR3 coding DNA: TGTGCCAGCAGTTTGTGGCAGGGTAACACCGGGGAGCTGTTTTTT. Residues: CASSLWQGNTGELFF.